This T cell receptor (beta chain) was sequenced during a study of control samples from healthy donors and cancer patients. TCRdb's table, derived via immunoSEQ multiplex PCR, lists solely in-frame clones and lacks some. The table includes tens of thousands of clones, under 95% detected once. Notes on this clone: The sample has other DNA sequences that encode this CDR3 too.

Sequenced material: PBMCs. The TCR comes from a woman aged 40 to 55 with head and neck cancer.

The CDR3 protein is CSAGGGGPQHF. The CDR3 DNA is TGCAGTGCCGGGGGCGGGGGGCCCCAGCATTTT. The chain combines TRBV20-1 with TRBJ1-5, with D tentatively TRBD1 (6 bases). From germline, CDR1 is DFQATT and CDR2 SNEGSKA (reference sequence). Between the trimmed V and J ends, which lost 6 bases and 9 bases, there was a span of 12 bases. CDR3 length: 11 amino acids.